These 11 T cell receptor beta chains were sequenced from one sample in a study of CD8 T cells in ankylosing spondylitis. The study's findings and limits: What seemed typical of ankylosing spondylitis blood was a TCR beta motif built from 7 or 8 highly homologous variants.

MiXCR, run by TCRdb on the 5' RACE reads, gives a single entry per CDR3 protein. In the table there are about 330,000 distinct CDR3 sequences, 7% to 9% of which are singletons. No antigen is known for these receptors. The specimen was blood, either unsorted or a sorted T cell fraction (not recorded which). The receptors stem from a male donor with ankylosing spondylitis.

This clonotype was seen at least ten times. This chain uses TRBV4-1 with TRBJ2-7; no clear D. The germline gives CDR1 MGHRA, CDR2 YSYEKL. The CDR3 extends over 15 amino acids. Trimming took 0 bases from V and 7 from J, leaving 16 bases between them. CDR3 sequence: CASSQDGFLEGEQYF. The DNA of the CDR3 is TGCGCCAGCAGCCAAGATGGATTTCTCGAAGGAGAGCAGTACTTC.

In its sample, this clonotype was seen many times. The chain joins TRBV20-1 to TRBJ1-5; tentative D call: TRBD1 (5 bases). Germline loops: CDR1 DFQATT, CDR2 SNEGSKA (reference sequence). Trimming took off 6 bases at V and 3 bases at J, with 12 bases between the two ends. This CDR3 is built from 13 residues. In DNA, the CDR3 is TGCAGTGCGAACAGGTTTTCCAATCAGCCCCAGCATTTT. Residues: CSANRFSNQPQHF.

This clonotype showed up many times. The V call is TRBV2, the J call TRBJ2-4; perhaps TRBD1 as D (6 bases). This CDR3 is 13 amino acids long. Trimming removed 7 bases at V and 6 bases at J, with 13 bases between. The germline gives CDR1 SNHLY, CDR2 FYNNEI. CDR3 protein: CASTPEQGNIQYF. As DNA, the CDR3 is TGTGCCAGCACTCCCGAACAGGGAAACATTCAGTACTTC.

The chain combines TRBV5-4 with TRBJ2-1, with 10 bases that match TRBD1. This CDR3 comprises 15 residues. The V gene's germline CDR1 is SGHNT and CDR2 YYREEE (reference sequence). Losses at the gene ends were 3 bases for V and 7 bases for J; bases not matched to a gene: 7. CDR3 coding DNA: TGTGCCAGCAGCTCTAAGGACAGGGGGAATAATGAGCAGTTCTTC. This sequence encodes CASSSKDRGNNEQFF.

This clonotype was seen a handful of times. The V gene is TRBV4-1, the J gene TRBJ2-5; 10 bases line up with TRBD2. The CDR3 has 17 residues. The germline gives CDR1 MGHRA, CDR2 YSYEKL. V gave up 1 base and J gave up 0 bases; unmatched junction bases: 5. The CDR3 loop is CASSQAATSGNQETQYF. As DNA, the CDR3 is TGCGCCAGCAGCCAAGCTGCCACTAGCGGGAACCAAGAGACCCAGTACTTC.

In its sample, this clonotype was seen many times. This chain connects TRBV29-1 to TRBJ2-1; TRBD2 aligns across 11 bases. Germline V lookup: CDR1 SQVTM, CDR2 ANQGSEA. The CDR3 sequence is 12 residues long. With V trimmed by 6 bases and J by 11 bases, 6 bases remained unmatched. The DNA for the CDR3 is TGCAGCGTGAGGGGACTAGCGGTTAAGCAGTTCTTC. This encodes CSVRGLAVKQFF.

This clonotype was observed a few times. In DNA, the CDR3 is TGTGCCAGCACCCTGTTGGGGGACACCGGGGAGCTGTTTTTT. Translating gives CASTLLGDTGELFF. The genes are TRBV7-9 and TRBJ2-2; D possibly uses TRBD1 or TRBD2 (5 bases each). The length of the CDR3 is 14 residues. Germline values: CDR1 SEHNR, CDR2 FQNEAQ (reference sequence). Trimming shortened V by 7 bases and J by 3 bases, and 12 bases separated the two germline ends.

The J gene is TRBJ2-7, the V gene TRBV18, with TRBD2 matching over 11 bases. The germline CDR1 and CDR2 sequences are KGHSH and LQKENI. This CDR3 has 18 amino acids. V was pared by 0 bases and J by 3 bases, with 10 bases of the junction left unmatched. The CDR3 here is CASSPPRGSGRAFYEQYF. CDR3 sequence (DNA): TGTGCCAGCTCACCACCCCGAGGTAGCGGGAGGGCCTTCTACGAGCAGTACTTC.

This clonotype showed up just once. V gene TRBV6-1 combines with J gene TRBJ2-7; TRBD1 agrees at 9 bases. Trimming took 8 bases from V and 3 from J; bases not matched to a gene: 8. Germline lookup yields CDR1 MNHNS and CDR2 SASEGT. This CDR3 comprises 14 residues. This CDR3 is CASEPGQGFYEQYF. The CDR3 coding sequence is TGTGCCAGCGAACCGGGACAGGGATTCTACGAGCAGTACTTC.

The chain uses TRBV5-5 and TRBJ2-2; D ambiguous. The CDR3 is made up of 14 amino acids. The germline V gene encodes CDR1 SGHKS and CDR2 YYEKEE (reference sequence). Trimming left V 2 bases short and J 3 bases short, with 8 bases between. Here the CDR3 reads CASSFPLHTGELFF. For the CDR3, the DNA is TGTGCCAGCAGCTTCCCGCTGCACACCGGGGAGCTGTTTTTT.

This clonotype showed up just a few times. The chain couples TRBV7-9 to TRBJ2-7; D might be TRBD2 (6 bases). Trimming removed 5 bases from V and 6 bases from J, with 20 bases in between. Germline-derived CDR1 and CDR2 are SEHNR and FQNEAQ (reference sequence). This CDR3 contains 15 residues. The CDR3 loop is CASSLQSGHQGEQYF. CDR3 bases: TGTGCCAGCAGCCTACAGAGCGGGCACCAAGGCGAGCAGTACTTC. The full variable domain, its missing parts supplied by reference TRBV7-9 and TRBJ2-7, is DTGVSQNPRHKITKRGQNVTFRCDPISEHNRLYWYRQTLGQGPEFLTYFQNEAQLEKSRLLSDRFSAERPKGSFSTLEIQRTEQGDSAMYLCASSLQSGHQGEQYFGPGTRLTVT.